One and the same sample provided the 22 T cell receptor beta chains below, sequenced in a study of blood T cell repertoires in COVID-19. Generated by immunoSEQ multiplex PCR, the TCRdb table keeps only in-frame clones and is missing some. The sample holds 300,000 to 350,000 clones; roughly 88% are singletons and the top ten take less than 2.5%. Sequencing was performed on PBMCs or T cells enriched from blood (not recorded which). All receptors come from a man between 25 and 39 years old who had recovered from COVID-19.

V and J are TRBV25-1 and TRBJ2-7; TRBD1 matches 9 bases. Germline CDR1 is MGHDK and CDR2 is SYGVNS. The CDR3 runs to 16 residues. Trimming took 3 bases from V and 6 from J; bases not matched to a gene: 12. CDR3 sequence: CASSDPTTGGLGEQYF. In DNA, the CDR3 is TGTGCCAGCAGTGACCCAACGACAGGGGGGCTCGGCGAGCAGTACTTC.

The chain couples TRBV5-1 to TRBJ2-5, with 10 bases matching TRBD1. With 2 bases clipped from V and 5 bases from J, the junction kept 9 bases outside the gene matches. This CDR3 spans 16 amino acids. Germline values: CDR1 SGHRS, CDR2 YFSETQ. The CDR3 nucleotides read TGCGCCAGCAGCTTCAATGGACAGGGGGGAACGGAGACCCAGTACTTC. Its translation is CASSFNGQGGTETQYF.

The genes are TRBV7-3 and TRBJ2-1, with D tentatively TRBD2 (5 bases). V was shortened by 1 base and J by 9 bases, with 10 bases between the two germline ends. Germline CDR1 is SGHTA and CDR2 is FQGTGA. The CDR3 is 13 amino acids. As DNA, the CDR3 is TGTGCCAGCAGCTTAATTGAGGCGGGTGAGCAGTTCTTC. This translates into CASSLIEAGEQFF.

The V gene is TRBV6-2 or TRBV6-3, the J gene TRBJ2-1; 9 bases match TRBD2. The CDR3 contains 18 residues. V dropped 2 bases and J dropped 3; count of bases not matched to a gene: 11. Germline lookup yields CDR1 MNHEY and CDR2 SVGEGT. As DNA, the CDR3 is TGTGCCAGCAGTTACCCTACGGGAGCGGGGGGAAACTACAATGAGCAGTTCTTC. This gives the protein CASSYPTGAGGNYNEQFF.

The V call is TRBV10-3, the J call TRBJ1-1; no definite D call. Germline V lookup: CDR1 ENHRY, CDR2 SYGVKD. CDR3 length equals 13 residues. Trimming stripped 0 bases from V and 9 bases from J, with 11 bases between. DNA of the CDR3: TGTGCCATCAGTGAGTCTTGGGCAGAGAAAGCTTTCTTT. It yields the protein CAISESWAEKAFF.

The chain couples TRBV5-1 to TRBJ1-1; D is ambiguous. Germline V lookup: CDR1 SGHRS, CDR2 YFSETQ. Trimming shortened V by 6 bases and J by 2 bases, and 14 bases separated the two germline ends. The CDR3 spans 14 residues. The CDR3 loop reads CASTPHPGNTEAFF. The DNA of the CDR3 is TGCGCCAGCACCCCCCACCCGGGTAACACTGAAGCTTTCTTT.

The chain recombines TRBV24-1 with TRBJ2-7; D is possibly TRBD1 (6 bases). The germline V gene has CDR1 KGHDR and CDR2 SFDVKD. Trimming cost V 3 bases and J 6 bases, with 14 bases left between them. The CDR3 totals 14 residues. CDR3 sequence (DNA): TGTGCCACCAGTGATGGGGGCGCAACATCCGAGCAGTACTTC. Translation: CATSDGGATSEQYF.

The chain recombines TRBV7-9 with TRBJ1-5; 7 positions agree with TRBD1. This CDR3 comprises 14 residues. In germline, CDR1 is SEHNR, CDR2 FQNEAQ (reference sequence). Trimming removed 5 bases from V and 2 bases from J; junction bases left unmatched: 3. The CDR3, as DNA: TGTGCCAGCAGCGAAGGGACAGGCAATCAGCCCCAGCATTTT. Residues: CASSEGTGNQPQHF.

DNA for the CDR3: TGTGCCAGCAGCTTCAAGGGGGACAGTGAAGCTTTCTTT. Protein product: CASSFKGDSEAFF. The chain uses TRBV7-9 and TRBJ1-1; 7 bases are shared with TRBD1. CDR1 SEHNR and CDR2 FQNEAQ come from the germline V gene (reference sequence). V dropped 3 bases and J dropped 7; count of bases not matched to a gene: 5. The CDR3 sequence is 13 residues long.

The chain carries TRBV6-1 and TRBJ1-2, with a possible D match to TRBD1 (5 bases). From germline, CDR1 is MNHNS and CDR2 SASEGT. Trimming shortened V by 1 base and J by 0 bases, and 9 bases separated the two germline ends. The CDR3 consists of 15 residues. The CDR3 reads CASSEGWGPNYGYTF. The CDR3 bases are TGTGCCAGCAGTGAAGGTTGGGGCCCTAACTATGGCTACACCTTC.

The genes are TRBV5-6 and TRBJ1-2, with D possibly TRBD1 on 5 matching bases. CDR1 is SGHDT and CDR2 is YYEEEE in the germline V gene. Trimming shortened V by 2 bases and J by 6 bases, and 11 bases separated the two germline ends. This CDR3 has 13 amino acids. In DNA, the CDR3 is TGTGCCAGCAGCTTTGCAGGGTCGGATGGCTACACCTTC. It codes for CASSFAGSDGYTF. Filled out from reference TRBV5-6 and TRBJ1-2, the complete variable domain reads DAGVTQSPTHLIKTRGQQVTLRCSPKSGHDTVSWYQQALGQGPQFIFQYYEEEERQRGNFPDRFSGHQFPNYSSELNVNALLLGDSALYLCASSFAGSDGYTFGSGTRLTVV.

This sequence joins TRBV6-5 and TRBJ1-6; D not resolved. Trimming took off 8 bases at V and 7 bases at J, with 12 bases between the two ends. The CDR3 runs 13 residues. Germline V CDR1 and CDR2: MNHEY, SVGAGI. The CDR3 DNA is TGTGCCAGCCACTCGGGAGCCAATTCACCCCTCCACTTT. Translating it yields CASHSGANSPLHF.

The chain employs TRBV4-3 and TRBJ1-1; D is unresolved. In germline, CDR1 is LGHNA, CDR2 YSLEER. V lost 4 bases and J 6 bases, leaving 12 bases between the germline ends. The CDR3 consists of 13 residues. In DNA, the CDR3 is TGCGCCAGCAGCCTAGTAGTTGGTGCTGAAGCTTTCTTT. As protein: CASSLVVGAEAFF.

In its sample, this clone was seen a few times. One junction end disagrees with the germline gene, perhaps due to a read error. V and J are TRBV7-7 and TRBJ2-7; 7 bases align to TRBD1. Germline CDR1 is SSHAT and CDR2 is FNYEAQ (reference sequence). The CDR3 runs to 15 residues. In nucleotides, the CDR3 is TGTGCTAGCAGCTTACGCGACAGGGCTTCCTACGAGCAGTACTTC. Translating gives CASSLRDRASYEQYF. Full variable domain (rest looked up from reference TRBV7-7 and TRBJ2-7): GAGVSQSPRYKVTKRGQDVTLRCDPISSHATLYWYQQALGQGPEFLTYFNYEAQPDKSGLPSDRFSAERPEGSISTLTIQRTEQRDSAMYRCASSLRDRASYEQYFGPGTRLTVT.

This clone was counted a few times. J is TRBJ1-1 and V is TRBV4-1; a weak D match, TRBD1 (6 bases). V dropped 2 bases and J dropped 5 bases, with 9 bases sitting between them. The germline V gene encodes CDR1 MGHRA and CDR2 YSYEKL. The CDR3 is 13 residues long. CDR3 protein: CASSQQQGTEAFF. The CDR3, as DNA: TGCGCCAGCAGCCAACAGCAGGGGACTGAAGCTTTCTTT.

The rearrangement joins TRBV6-6 to TRBJ1-5; D not resolved. The V and J ends lost 6 bases and 9 bases respectively, with 18 bases between them. The CDR3 has 14 residues. CDR1 is MNHNY, CDR2 SVGAGI, per germline (reference sequence). The CDR3: CASRAVGAARPQHF. The CDR3 DNA follows: TGTGCCAGCAGGGCGGTCGGTGCGGCTAGGCCCCAGCATTTT.

The chain has TRBV6-5 and TRBJ1-1; 8 bases align to TRBD1. The CDR3 length is 14 residues. Germline assignment: CDR1 MNHEY and CDR2 SVGAGI. J lost 0 bases, V lost 4 bases, and 1 base had no gene match. The CDR3 DNA reads TGTGCCAGCAGTTGGGACAGGATGAACACTGAAGCTTTCTTT. This encodes CASSWDRMNTEAFF.

The chain employs TRBV10-3 and TRBJ1-2; 10 nucleotides match TRBD1. This CDR3 is built from 16 residues. Germline loops: CDR1 ENHRY, CDR2 SYGVKD. With V trimmed by 6 bases and J by 8 bases, 15 bases remained unmatched. The CDR3 loop reads CAIRPNRDRGFWGYTF. In DNA, the CDR3 is TGTGCCATCAGACCAAACCGGGACAGGGGCTTTTGGGGCTACACCTTC.

The chain joins TRBV6-5 to TRBJ1-4; D uncertain. With 0 bases removed from V and 8 bases from J, the gap between germline ends came to 10 bases. This CDR3 has 14 amino acids. Germline V gene sequence: CDR1 MNHEY, CDR2 SVGAGI. In nucleotides, the CDR3 is TGTGCCAGCAGTTACTCAGGGAGTGGGGAAAAACTGTTTTTT. It translates to CASSYSGSGEKLFF.

This chain uses TRBV19 with TRBJ1-5; unclear D gene. CDR3 length: 15 residues. V was trimmed by 2 bases and J by 0 bases, leaving 8 bases between them. CDR1 is LNHDA, CDR2 SQIVND, per germline (reference sequence). The CDR3 spells CASSILADSNQPQHF. Written as DNA, the CDR3 is TGTGCCAGTAGTATATTGGCAGATAGCAATCAGCCCCAGCATTTT.

The chain recombines TRBV5-1 with TRBJ2-5; D might be TRBD1 (5 bases). Trimming shortened V by 5 bases and J by 8 bases, and 10 bases separated the two germline ends. The CDR3 spans 11 residues. Germline CDR1 is SGHRS and CDR2 is YFSETQ. The CDR3 DNA is TGCGCCAGCAGACAGGACACCACCCAGTACTTC. It is translated as CASRQDTTQYF.

The chain combines TRBV6-5 with TRBJ2-3; TRBD1 matches at 7 bases. Germline CDR1 and CDR2: MNHEY and SVGAGI. CDR3 length: 13 amino acids. The junction had 10 bases not matched to a gene; V was cut back by 9 bases and J by 7 bases. For the CDR3, the DNA is TGTGCCAGTCGACAGGGTGTCTCATATACGCAGTATTTT. Its translation: CASRQGVSYTQYF.